This T cell receptor (beta chain) was obtained from a study of beta chain features in type 1 diabetes. Study-wide findings and caveats: Fewer junction insertions and more nucleotide deletions appeared in type 1 diabetes patients.

Germline V gene lookup returns CDR1 KGHSH and CDR2 LQKENI. The length of the CDR3 is 14 residues. The V segment lost 3 bases and the J segment 2 bases; nucleotides outside the gene matches: 3. Note on this clone: Its antigen is as yet unknown.

Expressed TCRB transcripts got sequenced, as all isolated RNA was reverse transcribed. TCRdb's table, derived via immunoSEQ multiplex PCR, lists solely in-frame clones and lacks some. The data contain fewer than 500,000 clones, around 14% of them singletons. Once sorted, every population was more than 98% pure. The chain recombines TRBV18 with TRBJ2-7, with 8 bases that match TRBD1. The sequencing sample was made of naive CD4+ T cells from blood. The sequence was obtained from a man in his thirties or forties in good health. The CDR3 loop reads CASSPGQAPYEQYF. The CDR3 bases are TGTGCCAGCTCACCGGGACAGGCCCCCTACGAGCAGTACTTC.